The 30 T cell receptor beta chains presented below share a single source sample, sequenced in a study of technical replicates of blood from several donors (dated by TCRdb to about 2017). The library was built by means of the immunoSEQ multiplex PCR assay. What TCRdb holds here is the immuneACCESS table cut down to in-frame rearrangements. Part of the clones is not present; checked against another copy, under half of the missing clones reflect an unresolved V gene, and the others are unexplained. In this sample the table shows about 68,000 clones, 95% to 97% of which occur a single time. The ten largest clones represent roughly 0.25% of the sample. Sequenced: T cells isolated from PBMCs. These receptor sequences come from a human donor in good health.

This clone came up once. V gene TRBV9 combines with J gene TRBJ2-3; D perhaps matches TRBD2 (8 bases). There are 20 residues in the CDR3. The V gene lost 4 bases and the J gene lost 7 bases, with 34 bases spanning the gap. Germline CDR1 reads SGDLS; CDR2 reads YYNGEE. CDR3 sequence: CASSSGTATRGLASLYTQYF. The CDR3, as DNA: TGTGCCAGCAGCTCCGGGACAGCAACACGAGGACTAGCCTCCCTGTATACGCAGTATTTT.

The chain joins TRBV6-5 to TRBJ2-7; tentative D call: TRBD1 (6 bases). The V and J ends lost 4 bases and 7 bases respectively, with 17 bases between them. The CDR3 is 14 amino acids. Germline V lookup: CDR1 MNHEY, CDR2 SVGAGI. The CDR3 sequence is CASSSSGTSSEQYF. The DNA for the CDR3 is TGTGCCAGCAGTTCCTCCGGGACATCTTCGGAGCAGTACTTC.

V is TRBV13 and J is TRBJ2-1; D ambiguous. Trimming removed 5 bases from V and 6 bases from J, with 5 bases in between. The CDR3 is 11 residues long. Per the germline V gene, CDR1 is PRHDT and CDR2 is FYEKMQ (reference sequence). DNA for the CDR3: TGTGCCAGCAGCCCTTCCAATGAGCAGTTCTTC. Protein: CASSPSNEQFF.

The rearrangement uses TRBV10-3 and TRBJ2-3; 9 bases are a match to TRBD1. V lost 8 bases and J lost 2; bases outside the gene matches: 5. The CDR3 consists of 14 residues. Looked up from germline, CDR1 is ENHRY and CDR2 is SYGVKD. CDR3 loop: CAIVRDRDTDTQYF. In DNA, the CDR3 is TGTGCCATCGTCCGGGACAGGGACACAGATACGCAGTATTTT.

This chain uses TRBV7-2 with TRBJ1-1, with D unresolved. The CDR3 has 17 residues. Germline V gives CDR1 SGHTA, CDR2 FQGNSA. Between the trimmed V and J ends, which lost 2 bases and 1 base, there was a span of 17 bases. The CDR3 sequence is CASSLPPTGVGNTEAFF. The CDR3 nucleotides read TGTGCCAGCAGCTTACCTCCCACCGGGGTGGGGAACACTGAAGCTTTCTTT.

The V gene is TRBV10-2, the J gene TRBJ1-2; 9 positions agree with TRBD1. Trimming cost V 4 bases and J 7 bases; bases outside gene matches: 10. This CDR3 contains 15 residues. Germline values: CDR1 WSHSY, CDR2 SAAADI. CDR3 sequence reads: CASSVTGTGIAGYTF. The CDR3 coding sequence is TGCGCCAGCAGTGTGACCGGGACAGGGATCGCTGGCTACACCTTC.

The rearrangement links TRBV7-2 to TRBJ1-1; no firm D call. Germline CDR1 and CDR2: SGHTA and FQGNSA. Deletions cut 1 base from V and 7 bases from J, with 13 bases between. The CDR3 totals 14 residues. The CDR3 bases are TGTGCCAGCAGCTTAGGCGTGGAGGGCTTTGAAGCTTTCTTT. Translation: CASSLGVEGFEAFF. The whole variable domain, filled in from reference TRBV7-2 and TRBJ1-1, reads GAGVSQSPSNKVTEKGKDVELRCDPISGHTALYWYRQSLGQGLEFLIYFQGNSAPDKSGLPSDRFSAERTGGSVSTLTIQRTQQEDSAVYLCASSLGVEGFEAFFGQGTRLTVV.

The genes are TRBV5-8 and TRBJ2-6; D remains ambiguous. Looked up from germline, CDR1 is SGHTS and CDR2 is YDEGEE. This CDR3 contains 15 residues. V lost 4 bases and J 6 bases, leaving 14 bases between the germline ends. The CDR3 DNA is TGTGCCAGCAGCCCCCGGAAGGTAGCGGCCAACGTCCTGACTTTC. This sequence encodes CASSPRKVAANVLTF.

This clone was seen once. The chain recombines TRBV7-8 with TRBJ1-1; D perhaps matches TRBD1 (5 bases). V shed 3 bases and J shed 1 base, with 15 bases lying between them. The CDR3 extends over 16 amino acids. Per germline, CDR1 SGHVS and CDR2 FQNEAQ. The DNA of the CDR3 is TGTGCCAGCAGCTTGGGACTGGGAAGAACGAACACTGAAGCTTTCTTT. It yields the protein CASSLGLGRTNTEAFF.

The rearrangement links TRBV4-2 to TRBJ1-5; a weak D match, TRBD1 (6 bases). V was cut by 0 bases and J by 7 bases, with 16 bases left in between. Germline V gene sequence: CDR1 LGHNA, CDR2 YNFKEQ. The CDR3 contains 16 residues. In DNA form, the CDR3 reads TGTGCCAGCAGCCAAGATCAGGGGCAGGGCCGCCAGCCCCAGCATTTT. Protein sequence: CASSQDQGQGRQPQHF.

For the CDR3, the DNA is TGTGCCAGCAGTTTTCAAGCAACCTCCTACGAGCAGTACTTC. Its translation is CASSFQATSYEQYF. The chain carries TRBV28 and TRBJ2-7; D remains ambiguous. V lost 3 bases, J lost 0 bases, and 9 bases lay in between. Per the germline V gene, CDR1 is MDHEN and CDR2 is SYDVKM. This CDR3 spans 14 amino acids.

The chain carries TRBV6-4 and TRBJ1-1; possible D gene TRBD1, 5 bases. Germline CDR1 MRHNA, CDR2 SNTAGT. Trimming removed 6 bases at V and 3 bases at J, with 11 bases between. The CDR3 covers 13 residues. DNA of the CDR3: TGTGCCAGCAGGGGACGGGGGTACACTGAAGCTTTCTTT. Encoded protein: CASRGRGYTEAFF.

The chain combines TRBV25-1 with TRBJ2-7, with 7 bases aligning to TRBD2. Looked up from germline, CDR1 is MGHDK and CDR2 is SYGVNS. V lost 6 bases to trimming and J lost 0 bases; unmatched junction nucleotides: 8. The CDR3 sequence is 15 residues long. The CDR3 nucleotides are TGTGCCAGCAGCGCAATAGCGGGTAGCTCCTACGAGCAGTACTTC. It translates to CASSAIAGSSYEQYF.

CDR3 in amino acids: CASSPIVGGPYEQYF. As DNA, the CDR3 is TGCGCCAGCAGCCCTATCGTAGGCGGCCCCTACGAGCAGTACTTC. The V and J genes are TRBV4-3 and TRBJ2-7; D remains unclear. The germline V gene encodes CDR1 LGHNA and CDR2 YSLEER. The CDR3 is made up of 15 amino acids. Trimming shortened V by 4 bases and J by 2 bases, and 15 bases separated the two germline ends.

The chain couples TRBV2 to TRBJ1-5; possible D gene TRBD1, 6 bases. The CDR3 totals 13 residues. The ends were cut back, 9 bases at V and 2 bases at J, with 11 bases in the middle. Germline-derived CDR1 and CDR2 are SNHLY and FYNNEI. CDR3 DNA sequence: TGTGCCAGGGGGAGACAGGGCAATCAGCCCCAGCATTTT. Amino acids: CARGRQGNQPQHF.

The V gene is TRBV10-3, the J gene TRBJ2-3, with a tentative D call TRBD2 (5 bases). CDR1 and CDR2 (germline): ENHRY, SYGVKD. Trimming removed 0 bases at V and 2 bases at J, with 15 bases between. The CDR3 sequence is 17 residues long. The CDR3 reads CAISESFGESLTDTQYF. The CDR3 DNA follows: TGTGCCATCAGTGAGTCGTTCGGGGAATCTCTCACAGATACGCAGTATTTT.

The chain carries TRBV29-1 and TRBJ1-3; TRBD1 is a possible D gene (5 bases). Trimming left V 3 bases short and J 0 bases short, with 9 bases between. The germline CDR1 and CDR2 sequences are SQVTM and ANQGSEA. CDR3 size: 14 residues. The CDR3 sequence is CSVDQGNSGNTIYF. The CDR3 nucleotides read TGCAGCGTTGATCAGGGAAACTCTGGAAACACCATATATTTT.

This clone came up once. The gene calls are TRBV2 and TRBJ2-1; 11 bases map to TRBD2. CDR1 and CDR2 (germline): SNHLY, FYNNEI. The V segment lost 6 bases and the J segment 7 bases; nucleotides outside the gene matches: 5. The CDR3 totals 14 residues. CDR3 DNA: TGTGCCAGCAGGGAGGGACTAGCGGATAATGAGCAGTTCTTC. Amino acids: CASREGLADNEQFF.

The V gene is TRBV14, the J gene TRBJ1-2; 8 positions agree with TRBD1. Germline CDR1 reads SGHDN; CDR2 reads FVKESK. The V and J ends lost 5 bases and 4 bases, in that order; junction bases with no gene match: 9. The CDR3 is 15 amino acids. CDR3 coding DNA: TGTGCCAGCAGCGCGGCCGGGACAGGAGTCTATGGCTACACCTTC. Its protein is CASSAAGTGVYGYTF.

The CDR3 bases are TGTGCCTTAAAAGCCGCCGGGGAGCTGTTTTTT. Translation: CALKAAGELFF. The chain is built from TRBV10-3 and TRBJ2-2; D remains unclear. CDR3 length: 11 residues. V gave up 11 bases and J gave up 6 bases, with 10 bases separating them. Germline CDR1 ENHRY, CDR2 SYGVKD.

This clone appeared once. J is TRBJ2-7 and V is TRBV5-1, with TRBD1 as a possible D gene (7 bases). Germline V lookup: CDR1 SGHRS, CDR2 YFSETQ. The CDR3 has 14 amino acids. Trimming cost V 1 base and J 5 bases, with 13 bases left between them. CDR3 protein: CASSLFGRGDEQYF. CDR3 bases: TGCGCCAGCAGCTTGTTCGGCAGGGGGGACGAGCAGTACTTC. Looking up the rest from reference TRBV5-1 and TRBJ2-7 gives the full variable domain: KAGVTQTPRYLIKTRGQQVTLSCSPISGHRSVSWYQQTPGQGLQFLFEYFSETQRNKGNFPGRFSGRQFSNSRSEMNVSTLELGDSALYLCASSLFGRGDEQYFGPGTRLTVT.

The chain links TRBV9 to TRBJ2-5, with 11 bases lining up with TRBD2. The CDR3 is 18 residues long. The germline V gene encodes CDR1 SGDLS and CDR2 YYNGEE. Germline trimming cut 4 bases from V and 0 bases from J; bases unmatched to any gene: 11. The CDR3: CASSLTSGSGVYQETQYF. The DNA for the CDR3 is TGTGCCAGCAGCTTAACTAGCGGGAGTGGGGTGTACCAAGAGACCCAGTACTTC. Full variable domain (rest looked up from reference TRBV9 and TRBJ2-5): DSGVTQTPKHLITATGQRVTLRCSPRSGDLSVYWYQQSLDQGLQFLIQYYNGEERAKGNILERFSAQQFPDLHSELNLSSLELGDSALYFCASSLTSGSGVYQETQYFGPGTRLLVL.

The chain has TRBV19 and TRBJ2-1; D gene ambiguous. This CDR3 has 15 amino acids. The germline CDR1 and CDR2 sequences are LNHDA and SQIVND (reference sequence). Trimming removed 7 bases from V and 3 bases from J, with 16 bases in between. CDR3 loop: CASTPPGRFYNEQFF. CDR3 DNA: TGTGCCAGTACCCCTCCTGGCCGCTTCTACAATGAGCAGTTCTTC.

The genes are TRBV30 and TRBJ2-1, with 14 bases matching TRBD2. CDR3 length: 18 amino acids. Germline trimming cut 3 bases from V and 3 bases from J; bases unmatched to any gene: 10. Germline-derived CDR1 and CDR2 are GTSNPN and SVGIG (reference sequence). Here the CDR3 DNA reads TGTGCCTGGAGAGGACTAGCGGGAGGAAACACGAACTACAATGAGCAGTTCTTC. This codes for CAWRGLAGGNTNYNEQFF.

The CDR3 bases are TGCGCCAGCAGCCAAGAAGGGACAAGGGGGCAAGAGACCCAGTACTTC. This encodes CASSQEGTRGQETQYF. The chain joins TRBV4-1 to TRBJ2-5, with D perhaps TRBD1 (6 bases). CDR1 MGHRA and CDR2 YSYEKL come from the germline V gene. V was shortened by 0 bases and J by 2 bases, with 13 bases between the two germline ends. The CDR3 has 16 residues.

The rearrangement uses TRBV14 and TRBJ1-2; unclear D gene. Germline V gene data show CDR1 as SGHDN and CDR2 as FVKESK. Trimming removed 2 bases from V and 1 base from J, with 5 bases in between. This CDR3 is 13 amino acids long. The CDR3 DNA reads TGTGCCAGCAGCCAATTGAGTAACTATGGCTACACCTTC. Translation: CASSQLSNYGYTF.

This clone came up once. In DNA, the CDR3 is TGTGCCAGCAGCCCGCGGGACGGCCGAGACGAGCAGTACTTC. Its translation: CASSPRDGRDEQYF. The chain combines TRBV9 with TRBJ2-7; D possibly corresponds to TRBD2 (6 bases). The CDR3 contains 14 residues. With 4 bases removed from V and 5 bases from J, the gap between germline ends came to 16 bases. Germline CDR1 SGDLS, CDR2 YYNGEE. The complete variable domain, with remaining parts taken from reference TRBV9 and TRBJ2-7, reads DSGVTQTPKHLITATGQRVTLRCSPRSGDLSVYWYQQSLDQGLQFLIQYYNGEERAKGNILERFSAQQFPDLHSELNLSSLELGDSALYFCASSPRDGRDEQYFGPGTRLTVT.

The chain has TRBV25-1 and TRBJ2-7, with TRBD2 matching 8 bases. Losses at the gene ends were 6 bases for V and 11 bases for J; bases not matched to a gene: 18. The CDR3 runs to 15 residues. Germline loops: CDR1 MGHDK, CDR2 SYGVNS. The CDR3 DNA reads as TGTGCCAGCAGGGACGCGGGCACTGCCGGGACTAGTGAGTACTTC. Its translation: CASRDAGTAGTSEYF.

The chain has TRBV19 and TRBJ2-7, with 9 bases matching TRBD2. The V and J ends lost 5 bases and 2 bases, in that order; junction bases with no gene match: 7. The length of the CDR3 is 15 residues. CDR1 is LNHDA and CDR2 is SQIVND in the germline V gene (reference sequence). The CDR3 DNA reads as TGTGCCAGTAGTCTCCAGCGGGAGGTCACCTACGAGCAGTACTTC. As protein: CASSLQREVTYEQYF.

The genes are TRBV5-6 and TRBJ2-1; 10 positions match TRBD1. CDR1 and CDR2 (germline): SGHDT, YYEEEE. The CDR3 spans 14 residues. The J segment lost 7 bases and the V segment lost 2 bases, leaving 3 bases of the junction unmatched. CDR3 residues: CASSLEDRGNEQFF. The CDR3 nucleotides are TGTGCCAGCAGCTTAGAGGACAGGGGGAATGAGCAGTTCTTC. Combining the CDR3 with reference TRBV5-6 and TRBJ2-1 gives the whole variable domain DAGVTQSPTHLIKTRGQQVTLRCSPKSGHDTVSWYQQALGQGPQFIFQYYEEEERQRGNFPDRFSGHQFPNYSSELNVNALLLGDSALYLCASSLEDRGNEQFFGPGTRLTVL.